This TCR beta chain derives from a study of blood T cell repertoires in COVID-19. As for the study in general: COVID-19 samples collected from the United States, Italy and Spain covered acute and convalescent phases. The analysed material was cDNA or gDNA that came from T cells, B-cell-depleted T cells, or PBMCs.

Methods used by the authors: Reference gene primer amplification gave nucleated cell count estimates. TCRdb's table, derived via immunoSEQ multiplex PCR, lists solely in-frame clones and lacks some. V and J calls plus clone size are reproduced from that table; the DNA served to infer D and trimming. The sample shows about 58,000 clones, under 80% of them seen only once. The CDR3 length is 16 residues. Germline V CDR1 and CDR2: SNHLY, FYNNEI. V lost 4 bases to trimming and J lost 3 bases; unmatched junction nucleotides: 11. There are a few counts of this clone. Sequencing was done on a sample of peripheral blood. This clonotype was sampled from a human donor in a cohort sampled during active COVID-19. The chain has TRBV2 and TRBJ2-7, with 8 bases that match TRBD2. The CDR3 DNA follows: TGTGCCAGCAGTGGAGAGATAGCGGGGCAAGACTACGAGCAGTACTTC. It encodes CASSGEIAGQDYEQYF.